This TCR beta chain originates from a study of blood T cell repertoires in COVID-19 (dated by TCRdb to the early 2020s). For context, the study as a whole: Samples from collaborators originated in the United States, Italy and Spain and spanned both the acute and convalescent phases of COVID-19. The prospective study material was composed of cDNA or gDNA derived from T cells, B-cell-depleted T cells, or PBMCs. Deeply sampled blood TCRbeta repertoires from subjects exposed to, actively infected with, or recovered from COVID-19 were included in the dataset. A freely available public database, intended as a resource for researchers studying the immune response to SARS-CoV-2, is where the repertoires were released. Samples came from the ongoing ImmuneRACE study (first 160 participants) plus 1,254 subjects from 6 global collaborators. The sample metadata nearly always contained a de-identified subject ID, COVID-19 status, age in years and sex. Where HLA class I and class II types were available, the types were taken from metadata supplied by the sample provider, not from assay-based typing. Overall study outcomes, separate from this receptor: The amount of clinical and demographic metadata varied by source and participant and was provided uncurated.

The immunoSEQ Assay, a bias-controlled multiplex PCR, was used to amplify TCRbeta CDR3 regions from genomic DNA. Per the source publication's procedure: Nucleated cell counts per sample were estimated from amplification of reference gene primers within the assay. To quantify the absolute abundance of each unique TCRbeta CDR3 rearrangement, sequence reads were collapsed and filtered. For each sample, productive Simpson clonality was calculated as the square root of Simpson's diversity index over productive rearrangements. TCRdb holds this immuneACCESS table with in-frame rearrangements only. Some clones are missing; in checked studies, unresolved V genes explain under half, and the rest has no known cause. That table gives V, J and clone size, and the DNA gave D and trimming. The table for this sample lists more than 300,000 clones; 85% to 90% of them were counted only once. Clones ranked in the top ten supply less than 4.5% of the sample.

Enrolling through a virtual design, the prospective study's participants ranged in age from about 18 to 100 years and lived across roughly 24 United States geographic areas. In the prospective study, participants were assigned to cohorts based on the clinical history participants reported in a screening survey and a study questionnaire. ImmuneRACE Cohort 3 recovered participants were defined by two consecutive negative NP/OP PCR tests, healthcare professional clearance, or symptom resolution. Each participant in the prospective study had whole blood, serum and a nasopharyngeal or oropharyngeal swab collected by mobile phlebotomists. Prospective study participants could optionally give additional blood draws and questionnaires over a roughly 2-month period. Before DNA extraction, prospective study blood samples were shipped either frozen or at room temperature. On this clone: Its specific antigen is unknown. Base qualities are not provided; no much larger clone lies one nucleotide away.

Ends trimmed: V by 6 bases, J by 4 bases; bases unmatched to a gene: 6. The CDR3 contains 13 residues, cysteine and phenylalanine counted. Only CDR3 DNA is held: 39 bases, read in frame from base 1. The germline V gene (reference sequence) yields LNHDA for CDR1 and SQIVND for CDR2. The sequenced material came from PBMCs or T cells enriched from blood (not recorded which). The sequence was obtained from a man aged 25 to 40 who had recovered from COVID-19. This chain joins TRBV19 to TRBJ2-7, and 7 bases in between align with TRBD1. The CDR3: CASSRGGGYEQYF. The nucleotide sequence is TGTGCCAGTAGCCGAGGGGGCGGGTACGAGCAGTACTTC.